Listed here is a single T cell receptor (beta chain). A second PCR, run for about 7 to 12 cycles, used a sample-barcoded 5' primer plus a J-beta primer mix. A single record per CDR3 protein comes from TCRdb applying MiXCR to the 5' RACE reads. Among some 1,800,000 distinct CDR3 sequences listed, about two fifths were seen once. Germline-derived CDR1 and CDR2 are MNHEY and SMNVEV (reference sequence). Between the trimmed V and J ends, which lost 4 bases and 6 bases, there was a span of 13 bases. The CDR3 is 13 amino acids. This entry belongs to a study of blood T cells in healthy people across ages. The sequencing input was blood. The J gene is TRBJ2-7, the V gene TRBV27, with TRBD1 as a possible D gene (5 bases). The TCR was taken from a human donor in good health. Written as DNA, the CDR3 is TGTGCCAGCAGTTACAGGCCCCAGGCCGAGCAGTACTTC. Its translation is CASSYRPQAEQYF.